This T cell receptor beta chain stems from a study of cytomegalovirus exposure and HLA in healthy donors. Study-level findings and limits: Rare sequences made up most TCRs, while some public TCRs were found in many donors.

Vbeta (60) and Jbeta (13) primers were used in the PCR. Assay used: immunoSEQ multiplex PCR; TCRdb lists only in-frame clones, some missing. The repertoire has some 88,000 clones, roughly 69% of them found once; the top ten carry 6.3%. As to this clone: Antigen: not known.

Germline V CDR1 and CDR2: SNHLY, FYNNEI. This CDR3 is 14 amino acids long. Trimming removed 6 bases from V and 7 bases from J; junction bases left unmatched: 6. The sequence was collected from a young woman in good health and CMV-seronegative. Sequences were obtained from PBMCs. This chain joins TRBV2 and TRBJ1-2, with 12 bases fitting TRBD1. This chain's CDR3 is CASRYGTGGSGYTF. CDR3 DNA: TGTGCCAGCAGATACGGGACAGGGGGCTCTGGCTACACCTTC.